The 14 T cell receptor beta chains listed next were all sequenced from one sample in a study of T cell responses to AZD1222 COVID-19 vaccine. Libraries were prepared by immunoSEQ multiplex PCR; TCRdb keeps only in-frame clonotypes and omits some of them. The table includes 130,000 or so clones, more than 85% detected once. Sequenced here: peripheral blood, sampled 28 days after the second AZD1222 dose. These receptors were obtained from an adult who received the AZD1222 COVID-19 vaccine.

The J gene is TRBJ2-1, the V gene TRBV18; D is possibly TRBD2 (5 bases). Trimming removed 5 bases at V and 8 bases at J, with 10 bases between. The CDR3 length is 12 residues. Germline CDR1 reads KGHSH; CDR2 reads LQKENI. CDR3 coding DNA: TGTGCCAGCTCAGGGAGACTGGATGAGCAGTTCTTC. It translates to CASSGRLDEQFF.

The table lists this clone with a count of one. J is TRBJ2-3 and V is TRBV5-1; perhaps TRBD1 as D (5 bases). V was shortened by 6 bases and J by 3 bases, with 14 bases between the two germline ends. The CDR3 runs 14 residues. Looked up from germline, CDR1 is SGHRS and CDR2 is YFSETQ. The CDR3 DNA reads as TGCGCCAGCACAGGGCAGTATGGTACAGATACGCAGTATTTT. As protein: CASTGQYGTDTQYF. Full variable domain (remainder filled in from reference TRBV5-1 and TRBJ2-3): KAGVTQTPRYLIKTRGQQVTLSCSPISGHRSVSWYQQTPGQGLQFLFEYFSETQRNKGNFPGRFSGRQFSNSRSEMNVSTLELGDSALYLCASTGQYGTDTQYFGPGTRLTVL.

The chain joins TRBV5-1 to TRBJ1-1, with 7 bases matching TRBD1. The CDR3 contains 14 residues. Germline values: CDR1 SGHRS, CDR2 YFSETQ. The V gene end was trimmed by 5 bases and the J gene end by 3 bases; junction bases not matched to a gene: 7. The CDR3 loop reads CASRKDRPDTEAFF. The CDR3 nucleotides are TGCGCCAGCAGAAAGGACAGGCCGGACACTGAAGCTTTCTTT.

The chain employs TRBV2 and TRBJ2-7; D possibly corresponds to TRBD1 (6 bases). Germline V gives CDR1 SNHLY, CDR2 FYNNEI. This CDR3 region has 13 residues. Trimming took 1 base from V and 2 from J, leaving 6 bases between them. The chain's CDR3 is CASSEGTAYEQYV. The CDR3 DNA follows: TGTGCCAGCAGTGAAGGGACAGCCTACGAGCAGTACGTC.

The CDR3 here is CAINTDIYGYTF. In nucleotides, the CDR3 is TGTGCCATCAACACCGACATCTATGGCTACACCTTC. The chain has TRBV10-3 and TRBJ1-2; no firm D call. V was clipped by 7 bases and J by 4 bases, with 10 bases between them. Germline V CDR1 and CDR2: ENHRY, SYGVKD. The CDR3 spans 12 residues.

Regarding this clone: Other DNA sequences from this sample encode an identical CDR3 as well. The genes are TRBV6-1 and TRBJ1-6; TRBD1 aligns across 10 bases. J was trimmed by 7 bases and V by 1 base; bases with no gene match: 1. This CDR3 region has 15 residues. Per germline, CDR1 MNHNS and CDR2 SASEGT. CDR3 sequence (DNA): TGTGCCAGCAGTGAAGGGACAGGGGGAAATTCACCCCTCCACTTT. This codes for CASSEGTGGNSPLHF.

The CDR3 spells CASSPDSNEQFF. For the CDR3, the DNA is TGTGCCAGCTCACCTGACAGCAATGAGCAGTTCTTC. This chain uses TRBV18 with TRBJ2-1; TRBD1 is a possible D gene (5 bases). The CDR3 extends over 12 amino acids. Trimming took off 3 bases at V and 6 bases at J, with 6 bases between the two ends. Germline CDR1 is KGHSH and CDR2 is LQKENI. Based on the CDR3 plus reference TRBV18 and TRBJ2-1, the full variable domain is NAGVMQNPRHLVRRRGQEARLRCSPMKGHSHVYWYRQLPEEGLKFMVYLQKENIIDESGMPKERFSAEFPKEGPSILRIQQVVRGDSAAYFCASSPDSNEQFFGPGTRLTVL.

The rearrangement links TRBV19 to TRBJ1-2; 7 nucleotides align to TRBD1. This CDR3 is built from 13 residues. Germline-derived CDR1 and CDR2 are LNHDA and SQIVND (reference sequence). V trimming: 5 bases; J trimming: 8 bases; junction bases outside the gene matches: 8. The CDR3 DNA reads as TGTGCCAGTAGTGACTACAGGGGCGACGGCTACACCTTC. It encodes CASSDYRGDGYTF.

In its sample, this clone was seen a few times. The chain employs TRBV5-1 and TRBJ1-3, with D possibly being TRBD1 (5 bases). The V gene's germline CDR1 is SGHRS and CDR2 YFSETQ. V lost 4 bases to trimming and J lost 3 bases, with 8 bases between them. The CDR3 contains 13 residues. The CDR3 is CASSETDGNTIYF. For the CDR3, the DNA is TGCGCCAGCAGCGAGACAGATGGAAACACCATATATTTT.

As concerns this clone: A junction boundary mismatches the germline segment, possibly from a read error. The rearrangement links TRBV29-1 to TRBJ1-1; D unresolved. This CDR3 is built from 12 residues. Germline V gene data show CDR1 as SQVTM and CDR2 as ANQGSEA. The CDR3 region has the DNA TGCAGCGCGGCCTCCCGGAACGCTGAAGCTTTCTTT. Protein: CSAASRNAEAFF.

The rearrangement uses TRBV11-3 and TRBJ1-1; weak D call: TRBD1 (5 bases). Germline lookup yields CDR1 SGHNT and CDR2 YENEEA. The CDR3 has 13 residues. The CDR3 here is CAAGDLKNTEAFF. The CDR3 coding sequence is TGTGCGGCGGGGGATCTCAAAAACACTGAAGCTTTCTTT.

The CDR3 protein is CASSPWDRELAQYF. The CDR3 region has the DNA TGTGCCAGCTCACCCTGGGACAGGGAATTAGCGCAGTACTTC. This chain links TRBV18 with TRBJ2-7, with 9 bases aligning to TRBD1. The V segment lost 3 bases and the J segment 9 bases; nucleotides outside the gene matches: 9. The CDR3 has 14 residues. From germline, CDR1 is KGHSH and CDR2 LQKENI.

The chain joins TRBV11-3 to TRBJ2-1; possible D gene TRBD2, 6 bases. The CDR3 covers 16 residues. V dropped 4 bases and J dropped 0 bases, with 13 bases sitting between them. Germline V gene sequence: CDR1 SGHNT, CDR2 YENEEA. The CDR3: CASSSRTTGSYNEQFF. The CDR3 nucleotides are TGTGCCAGCAGCTCTAGGACTACCGGCTCCTACAATGAGCAGTTCTTC.

This CDR3 is CASGHEQGASGYTF. CDR3 nucleotide sequence: TGTGCTAGTGGTCACGAACAGGGGGCGTCGGGCTACACCTTC. This rearrangement joins TRBV12-5 to TRBJ1-2; 9 bases are shared with TRBD1. The V and J ends lost 5 bases and 8 bases, in that order; junction bases with no gene match: 9. Per the germline V gene, CDR1 is LGHNT and CDR2 is FRNRAP. This CDR3 has 14 residues. The full variable domain, its missing parts supplied by reference TRBV12-5 and TRBJ1-2, is DARVTQTPRHKVTEMGQEVTMRCQPILGHNTVFWYRQTMMQGLELLAYFRNRAPLDDSGMPKDRFSAEMPDATLATLKIQPSEPRDSAVYFCASGHEQGASGYTFGSGTRLTVV.